In its sample, the clone carrying this T cell receptor beta chain was seen once. Its antigen is unknown. Described time point: week 35, safety follow-up. In the vaccine, a single dose held 300 ug of the mutant IDH1 20-mer peptide, along with topical imiquimod. In weeks 1, 3, 5, 7, 11, 15, 19 and 23, patients were immunized, eight times in all. Each donor presented with a new WHO grade 3 or 4 astrocytoma that tested IDH1-mutant and showed ATRX loss. The method was immunoSEQ multiplex PCR; TCRdb's version includes in-frame clones alone and lacks a portion of them. The repertoire includes roughly 69,000 clones, around 86% of them detected once, and 1.5% to 2.5% sits in the top ten. These data come from a study of a mutant IDH1 vaccine in newly diagnosed glioma. Study-wide context: Earlier therapy was either radiotherapy, temozolomide, or both, and most got both.

V dropped 4 bases and J dropped 4 bases, with 11 bases sitting between them. This CDR3 comprises 13 residues. CDR1 SGHDT and CDR2 YYEEEE come from the germline V gene. The V call is TRBV5-6, the J call TRBJ1-2, with D unresolved. The source is a young man with glioma. The sample in question was PBMCs, obtained from a glioma patient whose treatment included an IDH1 peptide vaccine. The CDR3 DNA reads as TGTGCCAGCAGCCGTTATGGGCTCTATGGCTACACCTTC. It is translated as CASSRYGLYGYTF.